This entry describes one TCR beta chain. The antigen is undetermined. The sample is drawn from a study of OX40 agonist ivuxolimab in advanced cancers. The wider study: The drug used for patients, ivuxolimab, was an agonistic anti-OX40 (CD134) antibody. Partial responses were achieved by three patients, of whom one had hepatocellular carcinoma and two had cutaneous melanoma. Notes on the study in general: Specificity for antigen went undetermined in the expanded peripheral T cells.

Peripheral blood came from all dose cohorts at three timepoints. Per germline, CDR1 ENHRY and CDR2 SYGVKD. This CDR3 comprises 12 residues. The repertoire was sequenced with immunoSEQ multiplex PCR; TCRdb's copy has only in-frame clones and lacks some. Of about 42,000 clones in the sample, just over 85% are singletons; the top ten hold 20% to 25%. The sequence was collected from an adult with an advanced solid tumor such as melanoma, head and neck, liver or kidney cancer. The V gene is TRBV10-3, the J gene TRBJ1-1; no definite D call. This material consisted of CD4+ or CD8+ T cells sorted from blood, taken in a trial of the OX40 agonist ivuxolimab. CDR3 in amino acids: CANGRENTEAFF. CDR3 nucleotides: TGTGCTAACGGCCGAGAAAACACTGAAGCTTTCTTT.